These 10 T cell receptor beta chains were sequenced from one sample in a study of cytomegalovirus exposure and HLA in healthy donors. Researchers ran the PCR with 60 Vbeta and 13 Jbeta primers. The repertoire was sequenced with immunoSEQ multiplex PCR; TCRdb's copy has only in-frame clones and lacks some. The sample has fewer than 50,000 clones. Sequencing input: PBMCs. Every receptor here comes from a male donor in good health and CMV-seronegative.

The rearrangement uses TRBV15 and TRBJ2-1; D unclear. The CDR3 extends over 13 amino acids. The germline V gene encodes CDR1 LNHNV and CDR2 YYDKDF (reference sequence). V was cut by 0 bases and J by 7 bases, with 7 bases left in between. The CDR3 sequence is CATSRDSENEQFF. The CDR3 coding sequence is TGTGCCACCAGCAGAGATTCGGAGAATGAGCAGTTCTTC.

The chain joins TRBV11-3 to TRBJ2-2; D not certain. Per germline, CDR1 SGHNT and CDR2 YENEEA. V was shortened by 1 base and J by 9 bases, with 9 bases between the two germline ends. There are 13 residues in the CDR3. CDR3 in DNA: TGTGCCAGCAGCTTAGGCGCGAGCCGGGAGCTGTTTTTT. It translates to CASSLGASRELFF.

The chain recombines TRBV6-5 with TRBJ2-5, with a weak D call TRBD1 (5 bases). The DNA end lines up better with TRBJ2-7; the J call may be wrong. This CDR3 has 11 amino acids. Germline CDR1 MNHEY, CDR2 SVGAGI. The CDR3 here is CASSRGYEQYF. CDR3 DNA: TGTGCCAGCAGTAGGGGTTACGAGCAGTACTTC.

The gene calls are TRBV25-1 and TRBJ2-2, with D perhaps TRBD1 (5 bases). Germline-derived CDR1 and CDR2 are MGHDK and SYGVNS. This CDR3 is built from 13 residues. The V and J ends lost 8 bases and 4 bases respectively, with 11 bases between them. The CDR3: CASLGPSTGELFF. CDR3 in DNA: TGTGCCAGCTTGGGGCCCTCCACCGGGGAGCTGTTTTTT.

CDR3 sequence (DNA): TGTGCCACCACAAAGGGACTTTACAATGAGCAGTTCTTC. Its translation is CATTKGLYNEQFF. The gene calls are TRBV2 and TRBJ2-1, with D perhaps TRBD2 (6 bases). Trimming left V 10 bases short and J 4 bases short, with 14 bases between. Germline V gives CDR1 SNHLY, CDR2 FYNNEI. This CDR3 is built from 13 residues.

The chain links TRBV7-2 to TRBJ1-1, with D uncertain. Trimming pared 1 base from V and 1 base from J, leaving 7 bases between. The CDR3 has 14 amino acids. Germline V lookup: CDR1 SGHTA, CDR2 FQGNSA. In nucleotides, the CDR3 is TGTGCCAGCAGCTTAGGGGCAGGGAACACTGAAGCTTTCTTT. Its translation: CASSLGAGNTEAFF.

The chain is built from TRBV5-1 and TRBJ2-7; TRBD2 matches 15 bases. In germline, CDR1 is SGHRS, CDR2 YFSETQ. Trimming at V came to 0 bases and at J to 5 bases, leaving 6 bases not matched to a gene. The CDR3 runs to 17 residues. CDR3 region: CASSLGTSGRAFHEQYF. The CDR3 region has the DNA TGCGCCAGCAGCTTGGGGACTAGCGGGAGGGCCTTCCACGAGCAGTACTTC.

The genes are TRBV7-9 and TRBJ2-7; 8 bases match TRBD1. V shed 4 bases and J 3 bases; nucleotides not matched to a gene: 11. The CDR3 spans 16 residues. Germline CDR1 SEHNR, CDR2 FQNEAQ (reference sequence). The CDR3 reads CASSWDRRGRGYEQYF. For the CDR3, the DNA is TGTGCCAGCAGCTGGGACAGGAGAGGCCGTGGCTACGAGCAGTACTTC.

V is TRBV5-6 and J is TRBJ2-5; D call uncertain. Judging by the DNA end, TRBJ2-7 fits better; the J call may be wrong. The CDR3 consists of 12 residues. The V gene's germline CDR1 is SGHDT and CDR2 YYEEEE. CDR3 sequence: CASSLKSYEQYF. For the CDR3, the DNA is TGTGCCAGCAGCTTAAAATCCTACGAGCAGTACTTC.

The rearrangement joins TRBV2 to TRBJ1-1, with 8 positions matching TRBD1. Looked up from germline, CDR1 is SNHLY and CDR2 is FYNNEI. V lost 5 bases, J lost 6 bases, and 5 bases stayed unmatched. The CDR3 totals 13 residues. The CDR3 DNA is TGTGCCAGCAGTCTGACAGGGGACGCTGAAGCTTTCTTT. Residues: CASSLTGDAEAFF.